The next 3 T cell receptor beta chains were all read from a single sample in a study of blood T cell repertoires in COVID-19 (TCRdb year 2020). Library generation was performed with the immunoSEQ multiplex PCR assay. Entries here come from immuneACCESS through TCRdb and include only in-frame sequences with V and J called. Some clones fail to appear in such tables; in the studies checked, an unresolved V gene covers under half of the shortfall, and the cause of the remainder is unknown. The sample includes around 300,000 clones, with roughly nine tenths observed a single time. The ten largest clones take up over 2% of the sample. What was sequenced was PBMCs or T cells enriched from blood (not recorded which). These receptors were collected from a young woman who had recovered from COVID-19.

This chain links TRBV4-2 with TRBJ1-1; D might be TRBD1 (5 bases). Germline V gene data show CDR1 as LGHNA and CDR2 as YNFKEQ. With 4 bases removed from V and 4 bases from J, the gap between germline ends came to 13 bases. The CDR3 totals 14 residues. CDR3 sequence (DNA): TGTGCCAGCAGCCCATTTGACAGAGGCACTGAAGCTTTCTTT. Translation: CASSPFDRGTEAFF.

This sequence joins TRBV19 and TRBJ2-3, with D perhaps matching TRBD2 (5 bases). Germline V gene lookup returns CDR1 LNHDA and CDR2 SQIVND (reference sequence). V dropped 1 base and J dropped 3 bases, with 8 bases sitting between them. This CDR3 is 14 amino acids long. The CDR3 DNA reads as TGTGCCAGTAGTATAGCGGAGGAGACAGATACGCAGTATTTT. Protein product: CASSIAEETDTQYF.

This chain joins TRBV6-6 and TRBJ2-1; D gene uncertain. In germline, CDR1 is MNHNY, CDR2 SVGAGI (reference sequence). This CDR3 has 12 residues. Trimming shortened V by 2 bases and J by 4 bases, and 3 bases separated the two germline ends. The CDR3 DNA reads as TGTGCCAGCAGTTACCAATACAATGAGCAGTTCTTC. The encoded protein is CASSYQYNEQFF.